This record looks at one TCR beta chain sequence and its context. An amount of RNA that ranged from roughly 0.5 to 1 ug was reverse transcribed with random hexamers. TCRdb called the immunoSEQ multiplex PCR reads again in MiXCR, with one record for every CDR3 protein. The repertoire includes more than 100,000 distinct CDR3 sequences, roughly 96% of them detected once, and more than 0.095% sits in the top ten. The data stem from a study of CD8 T cells in Susac syndrome. Germline CDR1 reads MNHEY; CDR2 reads SMNVEV (reference sequence). This CDR3 contains 13 residues. Trimming removed 2 bases from V and 1 base from J, with 5 bases in between. Sequencing of TCR beta drew on CD8+ and CD4+ T cells from blood.

The sequencing sample was made of CD4+ T cells from PBMCs. V is TRBV27 and J is TRBJ1-1; D is unresolved. The sequence derives from a human donor in good health. The CDR3 spells CASSLSRNTEAFF. The CDR3 DNA sequence: TGTGCCAGCAGTTTAAGCAGGAACACTGAAGCTTTCTTT.